Listed here are 9 T cell receptor beta chains from one sample, sequenced in a study of T cells in Graves' hyperthyroidism and ophthalmopathy. RNA transcripts yielded amplified TCR beta CDR3 regions. HTBI primers were the set used in a first-round RT-PCR of the TCR CDR3. TCRdb used MiXCR to reprocess the multiplex PCR reads, holding one entry per CDR3 protein. The profile shows around 260,000 distinct CDR3 sequences, about 25% of them singletons. Material for sequencing was blood. These receptors originate from a man between 35 and 55 years old with Graves' hyperthyroidism that later progressed to Graves' ophthalmopathy.

This clonotype was observed at least ten times. The chain employs TRBV29-1 and TRBJ2-7; D unclear. Trimming stripped 4 bases from V and 1 base from J, with 8 bases between. From germline, CDR1 is SQVTM and CDR2 ANQGSEA. The CDR3 sequence is 12 residues long. The CDR3 DNA sequence: TGCAGCGTTGGTGGGCAGTCCTACGAGCAGTACTTC. Translating it yields CSVGGQSYEQYF.

This clonotype was observed many times. This sequence joins TRBV6-1 and TRBJ2-5; D remains ambiguous. Trimming removed 7 bases at V and 2 bases at J, with 14 bases between. This CDR3 contains 14 residues. The V gene's germline CDR1 is MNHNS and CDR2 SASEGT. The CDR3 coding sequence is TGTGCCAGCATGATCCGGGCAGCGCAAGAGACCCAGTACTTC. Amino acid sequence: CASMIRAAQETQYF.

This clonotype appeared many times. This chain uses TRBV20-1 with TRBJ2-7; 12 positions match TRBD2. Germline V gene data show CDR1 as DFQATT and CDR2 as SNEGSKA (reference sequence). The CDR3 is 14 amino acids. Trimming at V came to 2 bases and at J to 5 bases, leaving 4 bases not matched to a gene. This chain's CDR3 is CSARILAGGNEQYF. The CDR3 bases are TGCAGTGCTAGAATACTAGCGGGAGGCAACGAGCAGTACTTC.

This clonotype was found a few times. The chain joins TRBV6-5 to TRBJ1-2; the match to TRBD1 covers 9 bases. The CDR3 contains 15 residues. Germline CDR1 and CDR2: MNHEY and SVGAGI. The J segment lost 3 bases and the V segment lost 5 bases, leaving 7 bases of the junction unmatched. DNA of the CDR3: TGTGCCAGCAGTAACGACAGGGGGTTTGACTATGGCTACACCTTC. Protein sequence: CASSNDRGFDYGYTF.

The chain is built from TRBV30 and TRBJ1-1; D not certain. Trimming stripped 1 base from V and 0 bases from J, with 9 bases between. CDR3 length equals 14 residues. Germline V gene data show CDR1 as GTSNPN and CDR2 as SVGIG (reference sequence). CDR3 in amino acids: CAWSANSLNTEAFF. The CDR3 DNA sequence: TGTGCCTGGAGTGCTAACAGCCTGAACACTGAAGCTTTCTTT.

This clonotype was counted many times. This chain connects TRBV19 to TRBJ1-1; no reliable D call. Between the trimmed V and J ends, which lost 5 bases and 3 bases, there was a span of 10 bases. The CDR3 runs to 13 residues. Per germline, CDR1 LNHDA and CDR2 SQIVND (reference sequence). CDR3 sequence: CASSSGRDTEAFF. CDR3 DNA: TGTGCCAGTAGTTCCGGAAGGGACACTGAAGCTTTCTTT.

This clonotype was observed at least ten times. This sequence joins TRBV6-2 or TRBV6-3 and TRBJ1-1; 9 positions match TRBD1. In germline, CDR1 is MNHEY, CDR2 SVGEGT. The V and J ends lost 2 bases and 8 bases, in that order; junction bases with no gene match: 18. The CDR3 has 18 amino acids. The CDR3 DNA reads TGTGCCAGCAGTTACAGACCGGGACAGGGCCACAAAGCTGGGGAAGCTTTCTTT. It encodes CASSYRPGQGHKAGEAFF.

At least ten counts were recorded for this clonotype. The J gene is TRBJ1-6, the V gene TRBV12-3 or TRBV12-4; no firm D call. Trimming left V 5 bases short and J 13 bases short, with 18 bases between. This CDR3 spans 14 amino acids. CDR3 in amino acids: CASSLGTPGYPLHF. As DNA, the CDR3 is TGTGCCAGCAGTCTGGGAACCCCTGGGTACCCCCTCCACTTT.

The CDR3 is CASSYSTTQETQYF. The CDR3 nucleotides read TGTGCCAGCAGTTACTCCACTACCCAAGAGACCCAGTACTTC. The V call is TRBV6-5, the J call TRBJ2-5, with no clear D. This CDR3 spans 14 amino acids. Trimming took 0 bases from V and 1 from J, leaving 6 bases between them. Germline CDR1 MNHEY, CDR2 SVGAGI.